A selection of T cell receptor beta chains follows, all from one sample in a study of early T cells in non-severe SARS-CoV-2 infection. Using its own MiXCR run on the 5' RACE reads, TCRdb lists one record per CDR3 protein. The table lists approximately 77,000 distinct CDR3 sequences, around 12% of them singletons. The sample was whole blood, taken at baseline. The origin of the receptors is an adult who was a healthcare worker with PCR-confirmed SARS-CoV-2 infection or an uninfected control (not recorded which). The donor label of this sample is uncertain. The CDR3 runs from the conserved cysteine through the conserved F or W. A D gene is named only where the DNA matches it firmly. Clone size, where shown, is once, few, many, or a class for clones that have expanded.

V gene: TRBV4-3; D gene: TRBD2; clone size: many; J gene: TRBJ2-4; CDR3 DNA: TGCGCCAGCAGCCAAGAGATTTCGGCTAGCGGGGGGAGAGCCAAAAACATTCAGTACTTC; CDR3 protein: CASSQEISASGGRAKNIQYF
V gene: TRBV3-1; D gene: .; clone size: few; J gene: TRBJ2-1; CDR3 DNA: TGTGCCAGCAGCCCTTCCGGGACCAGAGGAGGGTTCTTC; CDR3 protein: CASSPSGTRGGFF
V gene: TRBV27; D gene: .; clone size: .; J gene: TRBJ1-1; CDR3 DNA: TGTGCCAGCAGTTCACCCTCCAGGGTAACTGAAGCTTTCTTT; CDR3 protein: CASSSPSRVTEAFF
V gene: TRBV20-1; D gene: TRBD2; clone size: .; J gene: TRBJ2-7; CDR3 DNA: TGCAGTGCTAGAGATTTTACTAGCGGCTCCTACGAGCAGTACTTC; CDR3 protein: CSARDFTSGSYEQYF
V gene: TRBV21-1; D gene: .; clone size: few; J gene: TRBJ2-2; CDR3 DNA: TGTGCCAGCAGCAAAGAGAGTAGCGGGAGGGCTTCCGGGGAGCTGTTTTTT; CDR3 protein: CASSKESSGRASGELFF
V gene: TRBV27; D gene: TRBD1; clone size: few; J gene: TRBJ1-3; CDR3 DNA: TGTGCCAGCAGTTTTTACCCCCCCCTGGACAGGGAGCGAAACACCATATATTTT; CDR3 protein: CASSFYPPLDRERNTIYF
V gene: TRBV7-9; D gene: .; clone size: many; J gene: TRBJ1-1; CDR3 DNA: TGTGCCAGCAGCCCCATCCTGGGGAACACTGAAGCTTTCTTT; CDR3 protein: CASSPILGNTEAFF
V gene: TRBV5-1; D gene: .; clone size: .; J gene: TRBJ1-3; CDR3 DNA: TGCGCCAGCAGCTTTGATCGAAACACCATATATTTT; CDR3 protein: CASSFDRNTIYF
V gene: TRBV10-2; D gene: TRBD1; clone size: .; J gene: TRBJ2-7; CDR3 DNA: TGCGCCAGCAGTGATAGTAGGACAGGGGGCTACGAGCAGTACTTC; CDR3 protein: CASSDSRTGGYEQYF
V gene: TRBV20-1; D gene: .; clone size: .; J gene: TRBJ1-3; CDR3 DNA: TGCAGTGCTTGGCCCCAGGATGGAAACACCATATATTTT; CDR3 protein: CSAWPQDGNTIYF
V gene: TRBV7-3; D gene: TRBD1; clone size: many; J gene: TRBJ1-1; CDR3 DNA: TGTGCCAGCAGCCTGGGGACAGACACTGAAGCTTTCTTT; CDR3 protein: CASSLGTDTEAFF
V gene: TRBV11-3; D gene: TRBD2; clone size: few; J gene: TRBJ2-4; CDR3 DNA: TGTGCCAGCAGCTTGAGCGGGGGGAAAGTAGACATTCAGTACTTC; CDR3 protein: CASSLSGGKVDIQYF
V gene: TRBV12-2; D gene: .; clone size: few; J gene: TRBJ1-1; CDR3 DNA: TGTGCAAGTCGCTATACGGGTCAACATGAAGCTTTCTTT; CDR3 protein: CASRYTGQHEAFF
V gene: TRBV13; D gene: .; clone size: few; J gene: TRBJ2-7; CDR3 DNA: TGTGCCAGCAGTCCCCGGGGCACCTACGAGCAGTACTTC; CDR3 protein: CASSPRGTYEQYF
V gene: TRBV7-9; D gene: .; clone size: medium-sized; J gene: TRBJ1-1; CDR3 DNA: TGTGCCAGCAGCTTCAGGGATGGGGCTGAAGCTTTCTTT; CDR3 protein: CASSFRDGAEAFF
V gene: TRBV5-4; D gene: .; clone size: .; J gene: TRBJ1-1; CDR3 DNA: TGTGCCAGCAGCCAGGCGAGACACGAAGCTTTCTTT; CDR3 protein: CASSQARHEAFF
V gene: TRBV11-3; D gene: .; clone size: .; J gene: TRBJ2-5; CDR3 DNA: TGTGCCAGCAGCTCGGATTCTGGGGCCCAAGAGACCCAGTACTTC; CDR3 protein: CASSSDSGAQETQYF
V gene: TRBV9; D gene: .; clone size: few; J gene: TRBJ1-1; CDR3 DNA: TGTGCCAGCAGCGTAGGTTCCCCTTTGTTCACTGAAGCTTTCTTT; CDR3 protein: CASSVGSPLFTEAFF
V gene: TRBV7-8; D gene: TRBD1; clone size: many; J gene: TRBJ1-4; CDR3 DNA: TGTGCCAGCAGCCGCCAACAGGGGGTTAATGAAAAACTGTTTTTT; CDR3 protein: CASSRQQGVNEKLFF
V gene: TRBV2; D gene: .; clone size: many; J gene: TRBJ1-1; CDR3 DNA: TGTGCCAGCAGTCTTGGGGAGGGGACTGAAGCTTTCTTT; CDR3 protein: CASSLGEGTEAFF
V gene: TRBV15; D gene: .; clone size: .; J gene: TRBJ2-7; CDR3 DNA: TGTGCCACCAGCAGAGCCCGGACGGGAACCTACGAGCAGTACTTC; CDR3 protein: CATSRARTGTYEQYF
V gene: TRBV6-5; D gene: .; clone size: .; J gene: TRBJ2-4; CDR3 DNA: TGTGCCAGCAGCCCGGGCCGCTACATTCAGTACTTC; CDR3 protein: CASSPGRYIQYF
V gene: TRBV20-1; D gene: .; clone size: few; J gene: TRBJ1-1; CDR3 DNA: TGCAGTCCAGTTAATACGAACACTGAAGCTTTCTTT; CDR3 protein: CSPVNTNTEAFF
V gene: TRBV29-1; D gene: .; clone size: .; J gene: TRBJ2-1; CDR3 DNA: TGCAGCGTTGGGCGCTGGGGGGAGAGGGGTGAGCAGTTCTTC; CDR3 protein: CSVGRWGERGEQFF
V gene: TRBV11-2; D gene: TRBD2; clone size: .; J gene: TRBJ2-1; CDR3 DNA: TGTGCCAGCAGCTTATGGCGGTCTAGCGGGAACTCCTACAATGAGCAGTTCTTC; CDR3 protein: CASSLWRSSGNSYNEQFF
V gene: TRBV6-2/TRBV6-3; D gene: .; clone size: .; J gene: TRBJ1-6; CDR3 DNA: TGTGCCAGGCTGGGTAATTCGGCCCTCCACTTT; CDR3 protein: CARLGNSALHF
V gene: TRBV29-1; D gene: .; clone size: few; J gene: TRBJ2-1; CDR3 DNA: TGCAGCGTTGCCAATGAGCAGTTCTTC; CDR3 protein: CSVANEQFF
V gene: TRBV5-1; D gene: .; clone size: few; J gene: TRBJ2-7; CDR3 DNA: TGCGCCAGCAGCTTGGCCCGACAGCCTTACGAGCAGTACTTC; CDR3 protein: CASSLARQPYEQYF
V gene: TRBV7-2; D gene: .; clone size: .; J gene: TRBJ2-7; CDR3 DNA: TGTGCCAGCAGCCACCCCAGAGCCGAGCAGTACTTC; CDR3 protein: CASSHPRAEQYF
V gene: TRBV6-4; D gene: .; clone size: few; J gene: TRBJ2-1; CDR3 DNA: TGTGCCAGCAGTAAGAGGTGGGACGGCCTCAATGAGCAGTTCTTC; CDR3 protein: CASSKRWDGLNEQFF